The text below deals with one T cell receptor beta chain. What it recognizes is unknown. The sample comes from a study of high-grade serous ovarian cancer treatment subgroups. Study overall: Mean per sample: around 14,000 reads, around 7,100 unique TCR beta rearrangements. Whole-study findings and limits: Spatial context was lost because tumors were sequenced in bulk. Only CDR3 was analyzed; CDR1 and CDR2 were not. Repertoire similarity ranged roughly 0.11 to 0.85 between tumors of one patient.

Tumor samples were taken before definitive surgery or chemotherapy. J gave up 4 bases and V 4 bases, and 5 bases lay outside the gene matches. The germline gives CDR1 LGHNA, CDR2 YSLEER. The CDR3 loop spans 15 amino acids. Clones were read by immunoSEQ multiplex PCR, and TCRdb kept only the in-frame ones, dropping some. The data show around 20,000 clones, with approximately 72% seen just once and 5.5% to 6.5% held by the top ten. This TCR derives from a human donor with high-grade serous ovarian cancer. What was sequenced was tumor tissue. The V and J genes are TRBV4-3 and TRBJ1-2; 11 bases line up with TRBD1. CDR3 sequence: CASSPRDRGGYGYTF. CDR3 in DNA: TGCGCCAGCAGCCCAAGGGACAGGGGGGGCTATGGCTACACCTTC.